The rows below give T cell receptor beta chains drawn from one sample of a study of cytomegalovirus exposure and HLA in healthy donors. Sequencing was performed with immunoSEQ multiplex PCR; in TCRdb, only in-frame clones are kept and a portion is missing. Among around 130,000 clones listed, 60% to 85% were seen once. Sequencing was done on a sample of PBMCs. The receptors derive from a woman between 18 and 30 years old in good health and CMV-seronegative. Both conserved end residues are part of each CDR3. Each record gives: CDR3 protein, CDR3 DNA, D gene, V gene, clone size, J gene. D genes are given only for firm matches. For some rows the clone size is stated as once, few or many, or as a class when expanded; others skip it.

CATSWGDGRNTEAFF	TGTGCCACTAGTTGGGGCGACGGGCGGAACACTGAAGCTTTCTTT	NA	TRBV5-6	once	TRBJ1-1
CATSPGTGRNQPQHF	TGTGCCACCAGCCCAGGGACAGGGCGCAATCAGCCCCAGCATTTT	TRBD1	TRBV15	NA	TRBJ1-5
CASSQVHLGETQYF	TGTGCCAGCAGCCAAGTTCATCTCGGAGAGACCCAGTACTTC	NA	TRBV14	NA	TRBJ2-5
CAISKTGGLTDTQYF	TGTGCCATCAGTAAGACAGGGGGCCTCACAGATACGCAGTATTTT	TRBD1	TRBV10-3	NA	TRBJ2-3
CATSGALKGLPLPGQYF	TGTGCCACCAGCGGCGCCCTGAAGGGACTACCCCTACCTGGGCAGTACTTC	TRBD2	TRBV15	NA	TRBJ2-7
CASSDPRDRANQPQHF	TGCGCCAGCAGTGATCCCCGGGACAGGGCGAATCAGCCCCAGCATTTT	TRBD1	TRBV10-2	few	TRBJ1-5
CASSLSWTDQETQYF	TGTGCCAGCAGTTTATCGTGGACAGACCAAGAGACCCAGTACTTC	NA	TRBV27	NA	TRBJ2-5
CASIGTSGTNEQFF	TGTGCCAGCATCGGGACTAGCGGGACCAATGAGCAGTTCTTC	TRBD2	TRBV6-1	NA	TRBJ2-1
CASSYSTGGAEGYTF	TGTGCCAGCAGTTACAGTACAGGGGGCGCGGAAGGCTACACCTTC	TRBD1	TRBV6-6	NA	TRBJ1-2
CAISESQGSVEKLFF	TGTGCCATCAGTGAGTCACAGGGATCGGTGGAAAAACTGTTTTTT	NA	TRBV10-3	NA	TRBJ1-4
CASSQDVTSGRTYNEQFF	TGTGCCAGCAGCCAAGATGTTACTAGCGGGAGAACCTACAATGAGCAGTTCTTC	TRBD2	TRBV4-2	NA	TRBJ2-1
CASSALDRRNYEQYF	TGTGCCAGCAGTGCCCTGGACAGGAGAAACTACGAGCAGTACTTC	TRBD1	TRBV6-6	once	TRBJ2-7